This T cell receptor beta chain was documented in a study of CD8 T cell repertoires and HIV-1 epitope variants. Data came from immunoSEQ multiplex PCR; TCRdb stores just in-frame clones and leaves some out. Of around 4,900 clones listed, 55% to 75% are singletons. This clone was counted between two and nine times. Its target is unknown. The junction had 3 bases not matched to a gene; V was cut back by 1 base and J by 5 bases. The CDR3 consists of 14 residues. Per germline, CDR1 SGHAT and CDR2 FQNNGV. Study outcomes and limitations: Some ten TCR beta clonotypes were antigen-specific, 5 to 7 apparently recognizing autologous or escape variants.

The sequence was collected from a male donor with HIV. The chain combines TRBV11-2 with TRBJ1-1, with 8 bases lining up with TRBD1. Sequenced: cultured CD8+ T cells derived from PBMCs. The CDR3 region has the DNA TGTGCCAGCAGCTTAGGGACAGGGAGTACTGAAGCTTTCTTT. Translating it yields CASSLGTGSTEAFF. The full variable domain, its missing parts supplied by reference TRBV11-2 and TRBJ1-1, is EAGVAQSPRYKIIEKRQSVAFWCNPISGHATLYWYQQILGQGPKLLIQFQNNGVVDDSQLPKDRFSAERLKGVDSTLKIQPAKLEDSAVYLCASSLGTGSTEAFFGQGTRLTVV.